This T cell receptor beta chain was documented in a study of shared clonotypes between healthy human individuals. The donors were adults (healthy and HIV-negative) with no recent acute infections or vaccinations. With unsorted samples, genomic DNA was obtained from 89 million or so PBMCs. Sequencing on ten immunoSEQ deep assay plates was performed for unsorted PBMC DNA. Sequencing was performed with immunoSEQ multiplex PCR; in TCRdb, only in-frame clones are kept and a portion is missing. In the table there are roughly 500,000 clones, more than 65% of which are singletons. Germline-derived CDR1 and CDR2 are LNHNV and YYDKDF (reference sequence). The CDR3 loop spans 14 amino acids. The V gene lost 9 bases and the J gene lost 3 bases, with 17 bases spanning the gap.

This chain links TRBV15 with TRBJ1-1; possibly TRBD1 for D (6 bases). This receptor was taken from a woman aged 40 to 50 in good health. Some clones in this sample may be carry-over from other donors' samples. Input material: PBMCs. CDR3 nucleotide sequence: TGTGCCACGAATGACAGGCAAGCGGACACTGAAGCTTTCTTT. It yields the protein CATNDRQADTEAFF. The variable domain in full, completed from reference TRBV15 and TRBJ1-1, reads DAMVIQNPRYQVTQFGKPVTLSCSQTLNHNVMYWYQQKSSQAPKLLFHYYDKDFNNEADTPDNFQSRRPNTSFCFLDIRSPGLGDTAMYLCATNDRQADTEAFFGQGTRLTVV.